Sequencing of this T cell receptor (beta chain) was carried out in a study of blood T cell repertoires in COVID-19. From germline, CDR1 is MGHRA and CDR2 YSYEKL. V lost 4 bases and J lost 7; bases outside the gene matches: 7. This CDR3 spans 15 amino acids. Only in-frame clones appear in the TCRdb table, and some are missing; sequencing was by immunoSEQ multiplex PCR. The sample contains 450,000 to 500,000 clones, approximately 85% of which appear only once. The sample taken for sequencing was peripheral blood. V is TRBV4-1 and J is TRBJ2-1; 10 positions agree with TRBD2. The receptor's source is a human donor in a cohort sampled during active COVID-19. CDR3 sequence reads: CASSLLGLAVNEQFF. The DNA of the CDR3 is TGCGCCAGCAGCCTCTTAGGACTAGCGGTAAATGAGCAGTTCTTC.